This T cell receptor beta chain was observed in a study of metastatic and nonmetastatic thyroid tumors. Study-wide background: Samples came from malignant and benign thyroid patients, and repertoires were compared across blood and tumor or nodule tissue. General observations from the study: Benign nodules reportedly had significantly lower TCR beta diversity than malignant thyroid tumors in blood and tumor.

As processed by the authors: To classify distant metastasis in papillary thyroid cancer, a model was built from CDR3 differences across clinicopathological groups. Through MiXCR, TCRdb re-clonotyped the PCR reads. The V and J calls shown here were made by TCRdb, not taken from the authors' results. The profile shows fewer than 55,000 clones, approximately 15% of them singletons. No patient had received any treatment before thyroid surgery. V dropped 2 bases and J dropped 8 bases, with 10 bases sitting between them. This CDR3 is built from 14 residues. Germline V lookup: CDR1 KGHSH, CDR2 LQKENI. In its sample, this clone was seen many times. The antigen remains undetermined.

Sequencing input: blood. The chain employs TRBV18 and TRBJ1-6; no firm D call. This sequence originates from a female donor with papillary thyroid cancer or a benign thyroid nodule (not recorded which). Some clones in this sample may be carry-over from other donors' samples. Here the CDR3 reads CASSPAGADSPLHF. Written as DNA, the CDR3 is TGTGCCAGCTCACCAGCGGGTGCGGATTCACCCCTCCACTTT.